Presented here are 28 T cell receptor beta chains from one specimen sequenced in a study of OX40 agonist ivuxolimab in advanced cancers. Profiled with immunoSEQ multiplex PCR; TCRdb holds only in-frame clones, not every one. The table lists some 70,000 clones, roughly 87% of them singletons, with 2.5% to 3% in the top ten. Material: CD4+ or CD8+ T cells sorted from blood, obtained in a trial of the OX40 agonist ivuxolimab. These receptors all stem from an adult with an advanced solid tumor such as melanoma, head and neck, liver or kidney cancer.

The CDR3 DNA follows: TGTGCCAGCAGAACCACCGGGACAGGAAATGAAAAACTGTTTTTT. Translated: CASRTTGTGNEKLFF. The rearrangement uses TRBV6-5 and TRBJ1-4; 8 nucleotides line up with TRBD1. CDR1 is MNHEY and CDR2 is SVGAGI in the germline V gene. Unmatched junction bases numbered 8, after V lost 6 bases and J lost 5 bases. This CDR3 spans 15 amino acids.

J is TRBJ2-7 and V is TRBV6-6; perhaps TRBD1 as D (5 bases). The V end was cut by 2 bases, the J end by 5 bases, with 10 bases between. The CDR3 runs 13 residues. Germline-derived CDR1 and CDR2 are MNHNY and SVGAGI (reference sequence). CDR3 nucleotide sequence: TGTGCCAGCAGTTACGACCAGGGCCACGAGCAGTACTTC. It codes for CASSYDQGHEQYF.

In DNA, the CDR3 is TGCGCCAGCAGCCACGCCCCAGGGGGCGCCTACGAGCAGTACTTC. As protein: CASSHAPGGAYEQYF. The chain recombines TRBV4-1 with TRBJ2-7, with 8 bases aligning to TRBD1. The CDR3 consists of 15 residues. Germline CDR1 is MGHRA and CDR2 is YSYEKL. After removal of 3 bases from V and 2 bases from J, the junction contained 6 bases not matched to a gene.

The V and J genes are TRBV4-3 and TRBJ1-1; D possibly corresponds to TRBD1 (5 bases). Germline V gene sequence: CDR1 LGHNA, CDR2 YSLEER. This CDR3 has 17 residues. The V end lost 4 bases, the J end lost 1 base, and 19 bases lay between the germline ends. DNA of the CDR3: TGCGCCAGCAGCCCAGGGATTCTTGGGGGGGGGAACACTGAAGCTTTCTTT. Protein product: CASSPGILGGGNTEAFF.

The chain carries TRBV25-1 and TRBJ1-1; TRBD1 is a possible D gene (6 bases). CDR1 and CDR2 (germline): MGHDK, SYGVNS. The CDR3 totals 16 residues. The V end was cut by 3 bases, the J end by 4 bases, with 18 bases between. CDR3 residues: CASSDRKTGGGTEAFF. DNA of the CDR3: TGTGCCAGCAGTGACCGCAAAACGGGGGGCGGCACTGAAGCTTTCTTT. The variable domain in full, with the rest retrieved from reference TRBV25-1 and TRBJ1-1, is EADIYQTPRYLVIGTGKKITLECSQTMGHDKMYWYQQDPGMELHLIHYSYGVNSTEKGDLSSESTVSRIRTEHFPLTLESARPSHTSQYLCASSDRKTGGGTEAFFGQGTRLTVV.

The chain has TRBV14 and TRBJ1-1, with 8 bases identical to TRBD1. V trimming: 2 bases; J trimming: 4 bases; junction bases outside the gene matches: 9. The germline gives CDR1 SGHDN, CDR2 FVKESK. The CDR3 totals 16 residues. The CDR3 DNA sequence: TGTGCCAGCAGCCAAAGGCGGGGCAGGGGGCTCACTGAAGCTTTCTTT. Translation gives CASSQRRGRGLTEAFF.

This chain joins TRBV9 and TRBJ2-1, with unresolved D. The germline CDR1 and CDR2 sequences are SGDLS and YYNGEE. V lost 4 bases, J lost 3 bases, and 14 bases lay in between. The CDR3 sequence is 15 residues long. Here the CDR3 reads CASSTRGYNYNEQFF. The CDR3 DNA sequence: TGTGCCAGCAGCACCCGCGGTTACAACTACAATGAGCAGTTCTTC.

This sequence joins TRBV7-2 and TRBJ1-2; the D gene is possibly TRBD1 (5 bases). Trimming left V 0 bases short and J 7 bases short, with 21 bases between. In germline, CDR1 is SGHTA, CDR2 FQGNSA. The CDR3 spans 17 residues. The CDR3 DNA reads as TGTGCCAGCAGCTTAGCACATCCGGGCCCGATTGGGGGTGGCTACACCTTC. It yields the protein CASSLAHPGPIGGGYTF.

This clone was counted a single time. The CDR3 nucleotides are TGCGCCAGCAGCTATGGACTAGCGGGGAGGTTCCAGCAGTTCTTC. Protein product: CASSYGLAGRFQQFF. The V gene is TRBV4-1, the J gene TRBJ2-1, with 12 bases fitting TRBD2. The CDR3 has 15 residues. The V gene's germline CDR1 is MGHRA and CDR2 YSYEKL. V trimming: 5 bases; J trimming: 11 bases; junction bases outside the gene matches: 10.

The rearrangement uses TRBV4-1 and TRBJ2-7; no reliable D call. Germline V gene lookup returns CDR1 MGHRA and CDR2 YSYEKL. The CDR3 is 14 residues long. Trimming cost V 1 base and J 0 bases, with 7 bases left between them. The chain's CDR3 is CASSQAMSSYEQYF. The CDR3 DNA reads TGCGCCAGCAGCCAAGCCATGAGCTCCTACGAGCAGTACTTC.

The rearrangement joins TRBV7-9 to TRBJ1-1, with 7 bases matching TRBD1. This CDR3 is 13 amino acids long. With V trimmed by 4 bases and J by 5 bases, 4 bases remained unmatched. CDR1 and CDR2 from the germline V gene are SEHNR and FQNEAQ (reference sequence). The CDR3 here is CASSYRGGTEAFF. The CDR3 region has the DNA TGTGCCAGCAGCTACAGGGGAGGGACTGAAGCTTTCTTT.

V usage is TRBV28 and J usage is TRBJ2-4, with 8 bases identical to TRBD2. Germline CDR1 is MDHEN and CDR2 is SYDVKM. The CDR3 has 14 residues. Trimming cost V 9 bases and J 5 bases; bases outside gene matches: 9. CDR3 loop: CASNPAGGENIQYF. The CDR3 DNA sequence: TGTGCCAGTAATCCGGCGGGGGGCGAAAACATTCAGTACTTC.

The rearrangement uses TRBV19 and TRBJ1-1; D uncertain. Germline CDR1 and CDR2: LNHDA and SQIVND (reference sequence). Trimming took off 3 bases at V and 1 base at J, with 9 bases between the two ends. This CDR3 is 14 amino acids long. In DNA form, the CDR3 reads TGTGCCAGTAGTATTTTAGGGCCGAACACTGAAGCTTTCTTT. This encodes CASSILGPNTEAFF. Full variable domain (missing parts from reference TRBV19 and TRBJ1-1): DGGITQSPKYLFRKEGQNVTLSCEQNLNHDAMYWYRQDPGQGLRLIYYSQIVNDFQKGDIAEGYSVSREKKESFPLTVTSAQKNPTAFYLCASSILGPNTEAFFGQGTRLTVV.

This chain uses TRBV6-5 with TRBJ2-7; 7 bases agree with TRBD1. This CDR3 comprises 14 residues. Germline V CDR1 and CDR2: MNHEY, SVGAGI. The ends lost 7 bases at V and 0 bases at J; junction bases unmatched: 6. The CDR3 is CASKGTADSYEQYF. The CDR3 coding sequence is TGTGCCAGCAAGGGGACAGCAGACTCCTACGAGCAGTACTTC.

The J gene is TRBJ1-3, the V gene TRBV6-6; D gene ambiguous. The germline gives CDR1 MNHNY, CDR2 SVGAGI (reference sequence). This CDR3 region has 15 residues. The V end lost 6 bases, the J end lost 0 bases, and 12 bases lay between the germline ends. CDR3 in amino acids: CASSLGSSSGNTIYF. The CDR3, as DNA: TGTGCCAGCAGCCTCGGGAGTTCCTCTGGAAACACCATATATTTT.

In the case of this clone: Germline and junction disagree at one end, which may indicate a read error. The CDR3 region is CVSNAAGGYPYEQYF. DNA of the CDR3: TGTGTCAGTAATGCGGCGGGGGGCTACCCCTACGAGCAGTACTTC. This rearrangement joins TRBV19 to TRBJ2-7; TRBD2 aligns across 8 bases. Germline V CDR1 and CDR2: LNHDA, SQIVND (reference sequence). This CDR3 is 15 amino acids long.

This rearrangement joins TRBV5-5 to TRBJ1-6, with D uncertain. Germline-derived CDR1 and CDR2 are SGHKS and YYEKEE (reference sequence). The CDR3 extends over 18 amino acids. The V end was cut by 0 bases, the J end by 4 bases, with 17 bases between. The CDR3 spells CASSLEKATVQYNSPLHF. The CDR3 DNA sequence: TGTGCCAGCAGCTTGGAGAAGGCGACGGTCCAGTATAATTCACCCCTCCACTTT.

The genes are TRBV28 and TRBJ2-2; D is possibly TRBD1 (5 bases). There are 15 residues in the CDR3. The V and J ends lost 3 bases and 4 bases respectively, with 12 bases between them. CDR1 is MDHEN, CDR2 SYDVKM, per germline. Here the CDR3 DNA reads TGTGCCAGCAGTTTTTCCAGGGTTCTCACCGGGGAGCTGTTTTTT. Translating gives CASSFSRVLTGELFF.

This clone was observed a single time. The V gene is TRBV29-1, the J gene TRBJ2-7; 11 nucleotides agree with TRBD2. V gave up 1 base and J gave up 5 bases; unmatched junction bases: 7. CDR3 length: 15 residues. Germline V gives CDR1 SQVTM, CDR2 ANQGSEA. In nucleotides, the CDR3 is TGCAGCGTTGAAGTTAGCGGGAGGGCGGTCGACGAGCAGTACTTC. Translated, it gives CSVEVSGRAVDEQYF.

V usage is TRBV28 and J usage is TRBJ1-4; TRBD1 agrees at 7 bases. CDR3 size: 15 residues. V lost 1 base, J lost 7 bases, and 6 bases stayed unmatched. Germline V gives CDR1 MDHEN, CDR2 SYDVKM. In DNA form, the CDR3 reads TGTGCCAGCAGTTTATCACAGGGGCGGGTTGAAAAACTGTTTTTT. Its protein product is CASSLSQGRVEKLFF.

The chain uses TRBV5-4 and TRBJ1-4, with 8 bases fitting TRBD1. This CDR3 region has 14 residues. The ends lost 4 bases at V and 5 bases at J; junction bases unmatched: 4. CDR1 and CDR2 from the germline V gene are SGHNT and YYREEE (reference sequence). The CDR3 nucleotides read TGTGCCAGCAGCCGGGACAGGACGAATGAAAAACTGTTTTTT. It encodes CASSRDRTNEKLFF.

The chain couples TRBV6-6 to TRBJ2-3, with a possible D match to TRBD2 (6 bases). Trimming pared 7 bases from V and 13 bases from J, leaving 18 bases between. The germline V gene encodes CDR1 MNHNY and CDR2 SVGAGI (reference sequence). This CDR3 has 12 residues. CDR3 sequence reads: CASTLRGGKKYF. DNA for the CDR3: TGTGCCAGCACCTTAAGGGGAGGTAAGAAGTATTTT.

This clone was counted only a few times. This sequence joins TRBV2 and TRBJ1-5, with 7 positions matching TRBD1. Germline trimming cut 6 bases from V and 1 base from J; bases unmatched to any gene: 9. In germline, CDR1 is SNHLY, CDR2 FYNNEI. This CDR3 has 16 amino acids. This CDR3 reads CASRSDREESNQPQHF. For the CDR3, the DNA is TGTGCCAGCAGATCCGACAGGGAGGAAAGCAATCAGCCCCAGCATTTT.

The chain recombines TRBV4-1 with TRBJ2-3; either TRBD1 or TRBD2 may fit D (6 bases each). This CDR3 has 16 residues. CDR1 and CDR2 (germline): MGHRA, YSYEKL. V was shortened by 4 bases and J by 4 bases, with 18 bases between the two germline ends. As DNA, the CDR3 is TGCGCCAGCAGCCGAGGGGGGTACAGGGAACCAGATACGCAGTATTTT. Translating it yields CASSRGGYREPDTQYF.

The chain uses TRBV7-2 and TRBJ1-1; 10 positions match TRBD1. This CDR3 has 14 amino acids. The V segment lost 5 bases and the J segment 5 bases; nucleotides outside the gene matches: 5. Germline V gives CDR1 SGHTA, CDR2 FQGNSA. This CDR3 reads CASSPRDRGTEAFF. In DNA form, the CDR3 reads TGTGCCAGCAGCCCTAGGGACAGGGGAACTGAAGCTTTCTTT.

The genes are TRBV30 and TRBJ2-7; 8 bases align to TRBD1. Germline lookup yields CDR1 GTSNPN and CDR2 SVGIG (reference sequence). This CDR3 is built from 14 residues. The ends lost 2 bases at V and 5 bases at J; junction bases unmatched: 8. DNA of the CDR3: TGTGCCTGGAGTCAAGGCAGGGGGCGCGACGAGCAGTACTTC. Translation gives CAWSQGRGRDEQYF. The full variable domain, rest sourced from reference TRBV30 and TRBJ2-7, is SQTIHQWPATLVQPVGSPLSLECTVEGTSNPNLYWYRQAAGRGLQLLFYSVGIGQISSEVPQNLSASRPQDRQFILSSKKLLLSDSGFYLCAWSQGRGRDEQYFGPGTRLTVT.

This chain links TRBV6-6 with TRBJ1-1, with D perhaps matching TRBD1 (5 bases). The CDR3 loop spans 14 amino acids. V gave up 6 bases and J gave up 6 bases, with 17 bases separating them. In germline, CDR1 is MNHNY, CDR2 SVGAGI (reference sequence). The CDR3 region is CASRPKWGRPEAFF. The CDR3 DNA is TGTGCCAGCAGACCTAAGTGGGGCCGACCTGAAGCTTTCTTT.

The chain couples TRBV28 to TRBJ1-1, with D tentatively TRBD1 (6 bases). The V gene's germline CDR1 is MDHEN and CDR2 SYDVKM. V dropped 5 bases and J dropped 1 base, with 14 bases sitting between them. There are 15 residues in the CDR3. As DNA, the CDR3 is TGTGCCAGCAGTCGTTTACAGGGCCAGAACACTGAAGCTTTCTTT. It yields the protein CASSRLQGQNTEAFF. Drawing the rest from reference TRBV28 and TRBJ1-1, the complete variable domain is DVKVTQSSRYLVKRTGEKVFLECVQDMDHENMFWYRQDPGLGLRLIYFSYDVKMKEKGDIPEGYSVSREKKERFSLILESASTNQTSMYLCASSRLQGQNTEAFFGQGTRLTVV.